This TCR beta chain is from a study of T cell responses to AZD1222 COVID-19 vaccine. The CDR3 covers 13 residues. Per the germline V gene, CDR1 is LNHDA and CDR2 is SQIVND (reference sequence). V was pared by 6 bases and J by 6 bases, with 13 bases between. The repertoire was sequenced with immunoSEQ multiplex PCR; TCRdb's copy has only in-frame clones and lacks some. Of 150,000 or so clones detected, 92% appear once; the ten largest clones hold around 1%. With respect to this clone: The antigen remains undetermined.

Whole-study results and caveats: Mostly white British, mostly female donors; authors suggested clonal diversity may be underestimated.

The input for sequencing was peripheral blood, taken 28 days after the second AZD1222 dose. The rearrangement links TRBV19 to TRBJ2-3; the D gene is possibly TRBD1 (5 bases). This receptor was obtained from an adult who received the AZD1222 COVID-19 vaccine. The CDR3 spells CASRSRVSDTQYF. The CDR3 nucleotides are TGTGCCAGTAGGAGCAGGGTGAGCGATACGCAGTATTTT. The full variable domain, with the rest looked up from reference TRBV19 and TRBJ2-3, is DGGITQSPKYLFRKEGQNVTLSCEQNLNHDAMYWYRQDPGQGLRLIYYSQIVNDFQKGDIAEGYSVSREKKESFPLTVTSAQKNPTAFYLCASRSRVSDTQYFGPGTRLTVL.